This T cell receptor (beta chain) comes out of a study of shared clonotypes between healthy human individuals. CDR1 SEHNR and CDR2 FQNEAQ come from the germline V gene (reference sequence). Trimming shortened V by 6 bases and J by 0 bases, and 12 bases separated the two germline ends. This CDR3 spans 15 amino acids. Assay used: immunoSEQ multiplex PCR; TCRdb lists only in-frame clones, some missing. The sample has 700,000 or so clones, roughly 78% seen once; the top ten hold less than 2%. Sequencing was carried out using memory CD4+ T cells sorted from blood. The subset denotes: CD45RA-negative fraction. The clonotype was recovered from a woman aged 25 to 39 in good health. This chain uses TRBV7-9 with TRBJ2-4; tentatively, D is TRBD2 (6 bases). The CDR3 protein is CASSPWGGAKNIQYF. The CDR3 DNA reads TGTGCCAGCAGTCCATGGGGAGGAGCCAAAAACATTCAGTACTTC.